This is a list of T cell receptor beta chains from one sample in a study of response to subunit inactivated influenza vaccine. A single record per CDR3 protein comes from TCRdb applying MiXCR to the RT-PCR reads. The sample records approximately 730,000 distinct CDR3 sequences, 11% to 15% being singletons. The specimen was PBMCs from blood, collected 14 to 15 days before vaccination. The receptor set was obtained from a man aged 50 or older who received an inactivated influenza vaccine. CDR3s include the opening cysteine and the closing phenylalanine or tryptophan. D genes are given only for firm matches. Size is omitted from some rows. Given values are once, few, many or a class for expanded clones.

CDR3: CASSVGTGYGYTF; DNA: TGTGCCAGCAGTGTAGGGACAGGGTATGGCTACACCTTC; D: TRBD1; size: few; J: TRBJ1-2; V: TRBV25-1
CDR3: CASSYDRVSRYNEQFF; DNA: TGTGCCAGCAGCTACGACCGGGTCTCCAGGTACAATGAGCAGTTCTTC; D: NA; size: NA; J: TRBJ2-1; V: TRBV5-6
CDR3: CASSQGDGWETQYF; DNA: TGTGCCAGCAGCCAAGGCGACGGTTGGGAGACCCAGTACTTC; D: NA; size: few; J: TRBJ2-5; V: TRBV3-1
CDR3: CASSHGRNTGELFF; DNA: TGTGCCAGCAGCCACGGACGGAACACCGGGGAGCTGTTTTTT; D: NA; size: NA; J: TRBJ2-2; V: TRBV3-1
CDR3: CASSTPWITDTQYF; DNA: TGTGCCAGCAGTACCCCCTGGATCACAGATACGCAGTATTTT; D: NA; size: many; J: TRBJ2-3; V: TRBV6-1
CDR3: CSARVTTGRTLRNIQYF; DNA: TGCAGTGCTAGAGTCACGACAGGGCGGACTCTGAGAAACATTCAGTACTTC; D: TRBD1; size: few; J: TRBJ2-4; V: TRBV20-1
CDR3: CASSSHKVPDRGLYEQYF; DNA: TGTGCCAGCAGCTCTCACAAAGTCCCAGACAGGGGGCTTTACGAGCAGTACTTC; D: NA; size: NA; J: TRBJ2-7; V: TRBV21-1
CDR3: CASSQDNRAYEQYF; DNA: TGCGCCAGCAGCCAAGATAACAGGGCCTACGAGCAGTACTTC; D: NA; size: few; J: TRBJ2-7; V: TRBV4-1
CDR3: CSASESNSPLHF; DNA: TGCAGTGCCTCCGAGAGTAATTCACCCCTCCACTTT; D: NA; size: many; J: TRBJ1-6; V: TRBV20-1
CDR3: CASSKDVSRGPNTGELFF; DNA: TGTGCCAGCAGCAAAGATGTTAGCAGGGGCCCGAACACCGGGGAGCTGTTTTTT; D: NA; size: few; J: TRBJ2-2; V: TRBV7-7
CDR3: CASGDLNYGYTF; DNA: TGTGCCAGCGGGGACCTTAACTATGGCTACACCTTC; D: NA; size: few; J: TRBJ1-2; V: TRBV28
CDR3: CASSSNRAGELFF; DNA: TGTGCCAGCAGTTCGAACAGGGCCGGGGAGCTGTTTTTT; D: NA; size: NA; J: TRBJ2-2; V: TRBV6-2/TRBV6-3
CDR3: CASSHPTGVEQFF; DNA: TGTGCCAGCAGTCATCCGACTGGAGTTGAGCAGTTCTTC; D: NA; size: few; J: TRBJ2-1; V: TRBV6-1
CDR3: CSATLSRPNQPQHF; DNA: TGCAGTGCTACCCTATCCAGACCCAATCAGCCCCAGCATTTT; D: NA; size: NA; J: TRBJ1-5; V: TRBV20-1
CDR3: CASSERSANSPLHF; DNA: TGTGCCAGCAGTGAAAGGTCAGCTAATTCACCCCTCCACTTT; D: NA; size: few; J: TRBJ1-6; V: TRBV6-1
CDR3: CASSQASSGSGNTQYF; DNA: TGTGCCAGCAGCCAAGCGTCTAGCGGGAGTGGGAATACGCAGTATTTT; D: TRBD2; size: few; J: TRBJ2-3; V: TRBV3-1
CDR3: CASREDNEQFF; DNA: TGTGCCAGCAGGGAAGACAATGAGCAGTTCTTC; D: NA; size: NA; J: TRBJ2-1; V: TRBV7-2
CDR3: CASSPQAGSAGELFF; DNA: TGTGCCAGCAGCCCCCAAGCGGGGTCTGCCGGGGAGCTGTTTTTT; D: TRBD2; size: few; J: TRBJ2-2; V: TRBV7-2
CDR3: CASNTGYEQFF; DNA: TGTGCCAGCAACACAGGATACGAGCAGTTCTTC; D: NA; size: few; J: TRBJ2-1; V: TRBV12-3/TRBV12-4
CDR3: CASSPTRGDTQYF; DNA: TGTGCCAGCAGCCCTACCCGGGGAGATACGCAGTATTTT; D: NA; size: few; J: TRBJ2-3; V: TRBV7-2
CDR3: CASSLGGPTYQETQYF; DNA: TGCGCCAGCAGCTTGGGTGGACCCACGTACCAAGAGACCCAGTACTTC; D: NA; size: many; J: TRBJ2-5; V: TRBV5-1
CDR3: CASSFDLTAFYEQYF; DNA: TGCGCCAGCAGTTTCGATCTTACTGCATTCTACGAGCAGTACTTC; D: NA; size: NA; J: TRBJ2-7; V: TRBV4-3
CDR3: CASSLLQSGADTQYF; DNA: TGCGCCAGCAGCTTACTGCAGTCCGGGGCAGATACGCAGTATTTT; D: NA; size: few; J: TRBJ2-3; V: TRBV5-1
CDR3: CASREGQAQETQYF; DNA: TGTGCCAGCAGAGAAGGACAGGCCCAAGAGACCCAGTACTTC; D: TRBD1; size: NA; J: TRBJ2-5; V: TRBV28
CDR3: CASSYRTGDLLNTGELFF; DNA: TGTGCCAGCAGTTATCGGACAGGGGACCTTCTGAACACCGGGGAGCTGTTTTTT; D: TRBD1; size: many; J: TRBJ2-2; V: TRBV6-5
CDR3: CASSSTQSGNTIYF; DNA: TGTGCCAGCAGCTCGACACAATCTGGAAACACCATATATTTT; D: NA; size: few; J: TRBJ1-3; V: TRBV7-6
CDR3: CASSQNPYGDEQYF; DNA: TGTGCCAGCAGCCAGAACCCCTACGGGGACGAGCAGTACTTC; D: NA; size: few; J: TRBJ2-7; V: TRBV4-2
CDR3: CASSQGDRGRTGELFF; DNA: TGTGCCAGCAGCCAAGGGGACAGGGGCCGGACCGGGGAGCTGTTTTTT; D: TRBD1; size: few; J: TRBJ2-2; V: TRBV4-2
CDR3: CASQGTSYNEQFF; DNA: TGCGCCAGCCAGGGTACATCCTACAATGAGCAGTTCTTC; D: NA; size: few; J: TRBJ2-1; V: TRBV5-1
CDR3: CASSQFDRVNSPLHF; DNA: TGTGCCAGCAGCCAATTCGACAGGGTGAATTCACCCCTCCACTTT; D: TRBD1; size: few; J: TRBJ1-6; V: TRBV7-8
CDR3: CASSYLAGDYEQYF; DNA: TGTGCCAGCAGTTACCTAGCGGGGGATTACGAGCAGTACTTC; D: TRBD2; size: few; J: TRBJ2-7; V: TRBV6-5
CDR3: CASSPGIQSTDTQYF; DNA: TGCGCCAGCAGCCCGGGCATCCAAAGCACAGATACGCAGTATTTT; D: NA; size: NA; J: TRBJ2-3; V: TRBV5-1
CDR3: CASSSSVGSYEQYF; DNA: TGCGCCAGCAGTTCATCGGTGGGGTCCTACGAGCAGTACTTC; D: NA; size: many; J: TRBJ2-7; V: TRBV5-1
CDR3: CASSPKRRLNTEAFF; DNA: TGTGCCAGCAGCCCAAAACGGAGACTCAACACTGAAGCTTTCTTT; D: NA; size: many; J: TRBJ1-1; V: TRBV7-2
CDR3: CASSQVPGLAGHSYEQYF; DNA: TGTGCCAGCAGCCAAGTTCCGGGACTAGCGGGCCACTCCTACGAGCAGTACTTC; D: TRBD2; size: NA; J: TRBJ2-7; V: TRBV3-1
CDR3: CATRGQPNTGELFF; DNA: TGTGCCACCCGGGGACAGCCGAACACCGGGGAGCTGTTTTTT; D: TRBD1; size: NA; J: TRBJ2-2; V: TRBV7-2
CDR3: CASTTSRSFNQPQHF; DNA: TGTGCCAGCACCACCAGTAGGTCCTTCAATCAGCCCCAGCATTTT; D: NA; size: few; J: TRBJ1-5; V: TRBV12-3/TRBV12-4
CDR3: CASSPRGQALAKNIQYF; DNA: TGTGCCAGCAGCCCGAGAGGACAGGCCCTAGCCAAAAACATTCAGTACTTC; D: TRBD1; size: NA; J: TRBJ2-4; V: TRBV3-1
CDR3: CASSPVRQVVQPQHF; DNA: TGTGCCAGCTCACCAGTTCGGCAGGTGGTTCAGCCCCAGCATTTT; D: NA; size: NA; J: TRBJ1-5; V: TRBV18
CDR3: CASSPYGGRYEQYF; DNA: TGTGCCAGCAGCCCCTACGGGGGCAGGTACGAGCAGTACTTC; D: NA; size: few; J: TRBJ2-7; V: TRBV3-1
CDR3: CGSSSTGFRNIQYF; DNA: TGTGGCAGCAGCTCCACGGGGTTTAGAAACATTCAGTACTTC; D: NA; size: once; J: TRBJ2-4; V: TRBV5-6
CDR3: CASSPNRDNQPQHF; DNA: TGTGCCAGCTCACCAAACAGGGACAATCAGCCCCAGCATTTT; D: NA; size: NA; J: TRBJ1-5; V: TRBV18
CDR3: CAISEWLADSSYEQYF; DNA: TGTGCCATCAGTGAATGGCTAGCGGATAGCTCCTACGAGCAGTACTTC; D: TRBD2; size: few; J: TRBJ2-7; V: TRBV10-3
CDR3: CASSTTELYNSPLHF; DNA: TGCGCCAGCAGCACCACAGAACTCTATAATTCACCCCTCCACTTT; D: NA; size: few; J: TRBJ1-6; V: TRBV4-1
CDR3: CASSSLRGAYDTQYF; DNA: TGTGCCAGCAGCTCTCTCCGGGGGGCGTACGATACGCAGTATTTT; D: NA; size: NA; J: TRBJ2-3; V: TRBV7-2
CDR3: CSASTALYEQYF; DNA: TGCAGTGCTAGTACAGCTTTATACGAGCAGTACTTC; D: NA; size: NA; J: TRBJ2-7; V: TRBV20-1
CDR3: CASSYVPDGGALNEQFF; DNA: TGTGCCAGCAGTTACGTTCCGGACGGGGGGGCCCTCAATGAGCAGTTCTTC; D: TRBD2; size: few; J: TRBJ2-1; V: TRBV6-2/TRBV6-3
CDR3: CATGTGTGTQYF; DNA: TGTGCCACCGGGACAGGGACTGGGACCCAGTACTTC; D: TRBD1; size: few; J: TRBJ2-5; V: TRBV6-2/TRBV6-3
CDR3: CASSFTRARGPYEQYF; DNA: TGTGCCAGCAGCTTTACAAGGGCTCGGGGCCCCTACGAGCAGTACTTC; D: NA; size: NA; J: TRBJ2-7; V: TRBV7-9
CDR3: CSAPHDGNQPQHF; DNA: TGCAGTGCTCCACACGACGGGAATCAGCCCCAGCATTTT; D: NA; size: many; J: TRBJ1-5; V: TRBV20-1